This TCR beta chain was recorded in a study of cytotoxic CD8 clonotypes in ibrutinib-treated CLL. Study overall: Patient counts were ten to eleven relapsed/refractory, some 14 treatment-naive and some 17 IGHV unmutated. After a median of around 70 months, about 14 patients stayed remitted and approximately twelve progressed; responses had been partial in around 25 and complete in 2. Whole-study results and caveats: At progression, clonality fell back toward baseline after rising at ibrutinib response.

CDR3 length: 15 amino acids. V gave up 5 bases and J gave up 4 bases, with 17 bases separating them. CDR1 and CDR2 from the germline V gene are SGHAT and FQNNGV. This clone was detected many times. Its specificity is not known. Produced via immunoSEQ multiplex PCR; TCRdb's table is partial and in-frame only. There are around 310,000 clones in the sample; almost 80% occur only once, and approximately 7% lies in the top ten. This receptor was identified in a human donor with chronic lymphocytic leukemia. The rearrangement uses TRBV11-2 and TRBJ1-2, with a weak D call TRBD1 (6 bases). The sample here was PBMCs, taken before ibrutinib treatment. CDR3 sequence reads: CASSGYGTTAYGYTF. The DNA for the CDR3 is TGTGCCAGCAGCGGATACGGGACAACTGCCTATGGCTACACCTTC.